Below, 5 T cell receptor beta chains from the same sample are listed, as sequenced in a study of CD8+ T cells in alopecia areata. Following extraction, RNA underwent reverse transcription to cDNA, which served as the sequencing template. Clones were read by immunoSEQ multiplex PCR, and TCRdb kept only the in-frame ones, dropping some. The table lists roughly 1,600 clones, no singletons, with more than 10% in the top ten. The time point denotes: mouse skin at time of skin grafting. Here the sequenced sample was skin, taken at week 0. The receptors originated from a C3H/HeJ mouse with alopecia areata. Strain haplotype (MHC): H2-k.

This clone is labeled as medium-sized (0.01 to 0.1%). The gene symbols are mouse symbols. The CDR3 sequence: CASRRRQGENSDYTF. The CDR3 bases that were read are TGTGCCAGCAGACGCCGACAGGGTGAAAACTCC. The gene calls are TRBV26 and TRBJ1-2, with 7 bases fitting TRBD1. The DNA ends 4 residues before the CDR3 does, and the rest of the CDR3 is filled in from the germline J gene. V was clipped by 6 bases and J by 1 base; unmatched bases: 8. CDR1 and CDR2 (germline): KGHPV, FQNQEV (reference sequence). The CDR3 has 15 amino acids. Filled out from reference TRBV26 and TRBJ1-2, the complete variable domain reads NSKVIQTPRYLVKGQGQKAKMRCIPEKGHPVVFWYQQNKNNEFKFLINFQNQEVLQQIDMTEKRFSAECPSNSPCSLEIQSSEAGDSALYLCASRRRQGENSDYTFGSGTRLLVI.

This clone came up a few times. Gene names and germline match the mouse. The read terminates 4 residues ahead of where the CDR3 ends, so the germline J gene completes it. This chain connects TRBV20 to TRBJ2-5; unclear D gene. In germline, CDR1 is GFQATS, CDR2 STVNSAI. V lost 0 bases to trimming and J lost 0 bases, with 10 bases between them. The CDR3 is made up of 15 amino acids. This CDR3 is CGAREPAFNQDTQYF. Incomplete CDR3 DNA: TGTGGTGCTAGGGAACCAGCTTTTAACCAAGAC.

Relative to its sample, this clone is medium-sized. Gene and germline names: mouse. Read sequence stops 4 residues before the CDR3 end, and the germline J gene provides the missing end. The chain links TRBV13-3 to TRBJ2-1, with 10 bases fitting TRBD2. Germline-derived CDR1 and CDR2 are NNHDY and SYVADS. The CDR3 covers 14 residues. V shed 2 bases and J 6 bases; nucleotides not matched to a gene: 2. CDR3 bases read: TGTGCCAGCAGTGAGTACTGGGGGGGTGCT. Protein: CASSEYWGGA. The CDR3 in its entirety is CASSEYWGGAEQFF.

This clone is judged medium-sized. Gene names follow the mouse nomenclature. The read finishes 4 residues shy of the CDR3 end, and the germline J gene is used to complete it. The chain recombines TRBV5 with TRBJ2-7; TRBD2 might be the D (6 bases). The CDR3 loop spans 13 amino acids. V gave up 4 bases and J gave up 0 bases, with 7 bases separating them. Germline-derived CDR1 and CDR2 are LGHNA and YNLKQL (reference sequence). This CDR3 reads CASSLGDSYEQYF. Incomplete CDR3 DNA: TGTGCCAGCAGCCTGGGGGACTCCTAT.

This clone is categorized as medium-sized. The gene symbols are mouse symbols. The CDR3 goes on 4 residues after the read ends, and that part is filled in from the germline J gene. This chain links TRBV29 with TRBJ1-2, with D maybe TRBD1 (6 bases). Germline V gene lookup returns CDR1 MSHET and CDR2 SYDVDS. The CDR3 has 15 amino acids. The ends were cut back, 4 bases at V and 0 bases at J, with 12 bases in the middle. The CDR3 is CASSSSGTSNSDYTF. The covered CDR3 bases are TGTGCTAGCAGTTCTTCCGGGACATCAAACTCC.